This TCR beta chain stems from a study of blood T cell repertoires in COVID-19. For the study at large: Some COVID-19 samples were acute and others convalescent; all came from the United States, Italy and Spain. PBMCs, B-cell-depleted T cells, or T cells were the source of the cDNA or gDNA that made up the material.

This CDR3 has 16 amino acids. After removal of 2 bases from V and 6 bases from J, the junction contained 6 bases not matched to a gene. Looked up from germline, CDR1 is SGHRS and CDR2 is YFSETQ. This clone was seen a few times. In the authors' methods: Estimates of nucleated cell counts were drawn from the amplification of reference gene primers. TCRdb keeps only in-frame clones here, not all; method: immunoSEQ multiplex PCR. V, J and clone size are taken as reported in that table, and D and trimming were inferred from the DNA itself. Of about 120,000 clones listed, around nine tenths are singletons. The chain joins TRBV5-1 to TRBJ2-1, with 12 bases matching TRBD2. The sequence was obtained from a woman aged 45-65 years with acute or convalescent COVID-19. Sequenced: peripheral blood. CDR3 protein: CASSFASGGVGNEQFF. The CDR3 region has the DNA TGCGCCAGCAGCTTTGCTAGCGGGGGGGTTGGCAATGAGCAGTTCTTC.